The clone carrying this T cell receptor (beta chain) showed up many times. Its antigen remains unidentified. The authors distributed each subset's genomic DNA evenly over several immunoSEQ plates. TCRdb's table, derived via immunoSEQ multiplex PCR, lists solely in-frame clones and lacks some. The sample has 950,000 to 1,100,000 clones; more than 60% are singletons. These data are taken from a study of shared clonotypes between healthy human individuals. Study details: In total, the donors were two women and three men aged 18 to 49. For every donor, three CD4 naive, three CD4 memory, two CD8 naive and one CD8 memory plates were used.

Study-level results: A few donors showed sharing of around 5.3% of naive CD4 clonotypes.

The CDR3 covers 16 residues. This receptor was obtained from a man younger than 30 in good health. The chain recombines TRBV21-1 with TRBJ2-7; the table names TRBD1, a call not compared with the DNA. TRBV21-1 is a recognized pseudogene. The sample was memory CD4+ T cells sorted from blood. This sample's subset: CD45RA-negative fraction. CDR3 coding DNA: TGTGCCAGCAGCATCGAACCGGGACAGGGGCTCTACGAGCAGTACTTC. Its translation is CASSIEPGQGLYEQYF.